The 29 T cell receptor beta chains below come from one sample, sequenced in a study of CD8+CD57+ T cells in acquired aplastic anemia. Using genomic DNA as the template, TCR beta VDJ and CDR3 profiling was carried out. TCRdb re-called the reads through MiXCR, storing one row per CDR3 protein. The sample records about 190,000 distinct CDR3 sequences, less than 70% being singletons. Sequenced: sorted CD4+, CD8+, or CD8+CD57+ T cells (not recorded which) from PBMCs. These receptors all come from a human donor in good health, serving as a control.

The CDR3 is CASSVGKSTEAFF. The DNA of the CDR3 is TGTGCCAGCAGTGTGGGTAAGTCCACTGAAGCTTTCTTT. V gene TRBV25-1 combines with J gene TRBJ1-1; the D is unclear. The CDR3 totals 13 residues. Trimming stripped 4 bases from V and 4 bases from J, with 10 bases between. Germline loops: CDR1 MGHDK, CDR2 SYGVNS.

The CDR3 region is CAISDPKRQGQAEAFF. Here the CDR3 DNA reads TGTGCCATCAGTGACCCAAAACGACAGGGACAAGCTGAAGCTTTCTTT. V is TRBV10-3 and J is TRBJ1-1, with 7 bases identical to TRBD1. Germline values: CDR1 ENHRY, CDR2 SYGVKD. This CDR3 comprises 16 residues. J lost 6 bases, V lost 3 bases, and 13 bases had no gene match.

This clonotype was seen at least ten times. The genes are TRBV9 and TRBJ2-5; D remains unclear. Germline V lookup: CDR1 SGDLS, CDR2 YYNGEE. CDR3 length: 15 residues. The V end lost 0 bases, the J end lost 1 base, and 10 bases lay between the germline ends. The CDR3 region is CASSVAGDIQETQYF. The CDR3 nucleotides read TGTGCCAGCAGCGTAGCAGGTGACATCCAAGAGACCCAGTACTTC.

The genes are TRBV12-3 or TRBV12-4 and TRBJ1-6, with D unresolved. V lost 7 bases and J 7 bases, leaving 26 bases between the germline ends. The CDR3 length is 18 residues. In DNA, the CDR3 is TGTGCCAGCACCACTCTCTCTCGAGCTAGGACCCCAAATTCACCCCTCCACTTT. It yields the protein CASTTLSRARTPNSPLHF.

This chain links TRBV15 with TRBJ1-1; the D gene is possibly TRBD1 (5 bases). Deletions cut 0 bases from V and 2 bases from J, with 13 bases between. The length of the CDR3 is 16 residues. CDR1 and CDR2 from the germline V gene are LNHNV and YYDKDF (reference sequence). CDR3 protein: CATSRDRGGDNTEAFF. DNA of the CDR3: TGTGCCACCAGCAGAGATCGAGGAGGGGATAACACTGAAGCTTTCTTT.

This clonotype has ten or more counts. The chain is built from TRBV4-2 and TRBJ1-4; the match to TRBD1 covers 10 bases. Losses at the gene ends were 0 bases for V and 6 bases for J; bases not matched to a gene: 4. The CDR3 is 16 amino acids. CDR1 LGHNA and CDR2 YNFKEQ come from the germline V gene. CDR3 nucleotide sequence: TGTGCCAGCAGCCAAGATGGGACAGGGGTTGATGAAAAACTGTTTTTT. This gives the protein CASSQDGTGVDEKLFF.

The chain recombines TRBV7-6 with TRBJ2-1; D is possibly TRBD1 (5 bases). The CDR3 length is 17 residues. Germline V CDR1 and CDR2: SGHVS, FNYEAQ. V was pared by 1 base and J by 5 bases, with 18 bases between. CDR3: CASSLGQNPFGDNEQFF. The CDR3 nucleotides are TGTGCCAGCAGCTTAGGACAGAACCCGTTCGGAGACAATGAGCAGTTCTTC.

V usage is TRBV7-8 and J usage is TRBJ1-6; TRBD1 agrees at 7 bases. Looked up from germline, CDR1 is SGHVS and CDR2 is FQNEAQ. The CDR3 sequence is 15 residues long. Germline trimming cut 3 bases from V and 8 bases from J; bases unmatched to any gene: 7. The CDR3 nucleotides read TGTGCCAGCAGCTTTACAGGGGCTAATGATTCACCCCTCCACTTT. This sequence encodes CASSFTGANDSPLHF. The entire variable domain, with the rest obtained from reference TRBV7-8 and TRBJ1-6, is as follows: GAGVSQSPRYKVAKRGQDVALRCDPISGHVSLFWYQQALGQGPEFLTYFQNEAQLDKSGLPSDRFFAERPEGSVSTLKIQRTQQEDSAVYLCASSFTGANDSPLHFGNGTRLTVT.

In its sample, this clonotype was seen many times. The CDR3 protein is CASSPTWTGFSYEQYF. DNA for the CDR3: TGTGCCAGCAGTCCAACGTGGACAGGCTTCTCCTACGAGCAGTACTTC. The chain is built from TRBV7-2 and TRBJ2-7; 7 nucleotides match TRBD1. J lost 0 bases, V lost 6 bases, and 11 bases had no gene match. Germline V gene data show CDR1 as SGHTA and CDR2 as FQGNSA. The CDR3 loop spans 16 amino acids. Full variable domain (rest looked up from reference TRBV7-2 and TRBJ2-7): GAGVSQSPSNKVTEKGKDVELRCDPISGHTALYWYRQSLGQGLEFLIYFQGNSAPDKSGLPSDRFSAERTGGSVSTLTIQRTQQEDSAVYLCASSPTWTGFSYEQYFGPGTRLTVT.

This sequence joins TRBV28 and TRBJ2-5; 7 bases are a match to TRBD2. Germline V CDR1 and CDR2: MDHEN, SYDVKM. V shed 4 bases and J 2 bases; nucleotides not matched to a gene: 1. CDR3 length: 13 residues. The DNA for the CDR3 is TGTGCCAGCAGTTCGGGGGGACAAGAGACCCAGTACTTC. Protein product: CASSSGGQETQYF.

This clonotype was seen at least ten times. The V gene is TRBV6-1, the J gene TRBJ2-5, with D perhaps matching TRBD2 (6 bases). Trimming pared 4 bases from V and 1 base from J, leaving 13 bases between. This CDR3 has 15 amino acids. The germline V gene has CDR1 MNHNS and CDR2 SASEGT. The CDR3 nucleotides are TGTGCCAGCAGTGTCGCGCCGGGAGTCCAAGAGACCCAGTACTTC. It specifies CASSVAPGVQETQYF.

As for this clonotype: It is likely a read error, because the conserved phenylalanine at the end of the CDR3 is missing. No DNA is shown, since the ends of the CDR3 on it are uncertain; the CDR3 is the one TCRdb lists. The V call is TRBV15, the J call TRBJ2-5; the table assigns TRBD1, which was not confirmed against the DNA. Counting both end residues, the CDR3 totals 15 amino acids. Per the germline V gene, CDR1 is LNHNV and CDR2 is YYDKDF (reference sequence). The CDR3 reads CATSRSIGAQETQCS.

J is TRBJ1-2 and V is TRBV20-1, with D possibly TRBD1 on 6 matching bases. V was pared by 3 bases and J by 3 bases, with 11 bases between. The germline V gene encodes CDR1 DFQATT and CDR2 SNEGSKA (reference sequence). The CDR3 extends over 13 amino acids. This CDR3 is CSASRGPDYGYTF. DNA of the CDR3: TGCAGTGCTAGTCGGGGGCCAGACTATGGCTACACCTTC.

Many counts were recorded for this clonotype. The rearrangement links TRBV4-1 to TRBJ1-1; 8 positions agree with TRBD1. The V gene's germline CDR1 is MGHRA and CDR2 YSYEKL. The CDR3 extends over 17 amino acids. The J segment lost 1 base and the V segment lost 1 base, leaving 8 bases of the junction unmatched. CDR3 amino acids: CASSQGPRQGANTEAFF. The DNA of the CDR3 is TGCGCCAGCAGCCAAGGGCCCAGGCAGGGGGCGAACACTGAAGCTTTCTTT.

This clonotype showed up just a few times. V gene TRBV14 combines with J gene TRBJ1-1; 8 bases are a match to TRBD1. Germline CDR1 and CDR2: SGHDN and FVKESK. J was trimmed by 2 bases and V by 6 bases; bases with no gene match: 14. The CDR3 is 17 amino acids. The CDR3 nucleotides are TGTGCCAGCAGTTCCCGACTCTGGACAGGGAGAAACACTGAAGCTTTCTTT. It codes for CASSSRLWTGRNTEAFF.

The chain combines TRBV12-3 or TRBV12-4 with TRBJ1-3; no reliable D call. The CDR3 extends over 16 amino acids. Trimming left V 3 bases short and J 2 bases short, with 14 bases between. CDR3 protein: CASSFADWRTGNTIYF. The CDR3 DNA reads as TGTGCCAGCAGTTTCGCCGATTGGAGAACTGGAAACACCATATATTTT.

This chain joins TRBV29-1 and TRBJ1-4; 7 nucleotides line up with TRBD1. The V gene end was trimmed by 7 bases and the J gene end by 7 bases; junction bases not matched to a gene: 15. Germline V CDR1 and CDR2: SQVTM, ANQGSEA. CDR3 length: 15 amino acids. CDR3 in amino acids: CSAQGPGGMGEKLFF. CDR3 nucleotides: TGCAGCGCCCAAGGTCCAGGGGGAATGGGTGAAAAACTGTTTTTT. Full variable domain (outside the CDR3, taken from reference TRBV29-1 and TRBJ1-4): SAVISQKPSRDICQRGTSLTIQCQVDSQVTMMFWYRQQPGQSLTLIATANQGSEATYESGFVIDKFPISRPNLTFSTLTVSNMSPEDSSIYLCSAQGPGGMGEKLFFGSGTQLSVL.

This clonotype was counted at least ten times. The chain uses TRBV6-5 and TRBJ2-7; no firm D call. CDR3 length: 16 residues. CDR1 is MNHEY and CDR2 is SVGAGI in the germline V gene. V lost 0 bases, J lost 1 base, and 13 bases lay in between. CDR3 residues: CASSYSDVRGSYEQYF. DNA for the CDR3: TGTGCCAGCAGTTACTCGGACGTCCGAGGATCCTACGAGCAGTACTTC.

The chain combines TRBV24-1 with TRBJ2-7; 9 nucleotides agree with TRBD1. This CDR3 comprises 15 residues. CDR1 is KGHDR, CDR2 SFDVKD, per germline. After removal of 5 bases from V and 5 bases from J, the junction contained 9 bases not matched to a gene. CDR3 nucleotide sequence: TGTGCCACCAGTGCCTGGGACAGGGCTTTGCACGAGCAGTACTTC. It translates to CATSAWDRALHEQYF.

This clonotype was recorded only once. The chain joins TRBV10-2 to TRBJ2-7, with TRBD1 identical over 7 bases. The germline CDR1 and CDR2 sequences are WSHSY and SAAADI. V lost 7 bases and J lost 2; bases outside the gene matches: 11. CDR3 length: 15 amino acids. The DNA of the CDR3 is TGCGCCAGCAACGCCGGGACAGTTCTCCCCTACGAGCAGTACTTC. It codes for CASNAGTVLPYEQYF.

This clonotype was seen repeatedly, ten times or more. As DNA, the CDR3 is TGCAGTGCCCCCGGACAGGCTCATCAGCCCCAGCATTTT. It specifies CSAPGQAHQPQHF. The gene calls are TRBV20-1 and TRBJ1-5, with 7 positions matching TRBD1. The V and J ends lost 6 bases and 5 bases, in that order; junction bases with no gene match: 7. CDR3 size: 13 residues. Germline V CDR1 and CDR2: DFQATT, SNEGSKA (reference sequence).

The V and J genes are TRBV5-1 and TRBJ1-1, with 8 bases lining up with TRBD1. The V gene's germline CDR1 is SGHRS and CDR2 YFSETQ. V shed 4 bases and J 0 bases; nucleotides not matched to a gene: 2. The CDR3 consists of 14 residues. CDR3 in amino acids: CASSLGQVNTEAFF. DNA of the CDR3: TGCGCCAGCAGCCTGGGACAGGTGAACACTGAAGCTTTCTTT.

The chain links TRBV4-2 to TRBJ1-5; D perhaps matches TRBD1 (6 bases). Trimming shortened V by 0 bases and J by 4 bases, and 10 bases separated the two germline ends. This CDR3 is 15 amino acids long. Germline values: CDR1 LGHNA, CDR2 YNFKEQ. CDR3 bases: TGTGCCAGCAGCCAAGATGGACAGAGTAATCAGCCCCAGCATTTT. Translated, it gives CASSQDGQSNQPQHF.

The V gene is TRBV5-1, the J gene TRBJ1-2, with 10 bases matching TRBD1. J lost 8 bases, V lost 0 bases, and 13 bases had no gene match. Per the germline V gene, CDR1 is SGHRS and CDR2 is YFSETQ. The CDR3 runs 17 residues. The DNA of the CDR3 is TGCGCCAGCAGCTTGGCCGCCGGGACAGGGGTCTTCGGAGGCTACACCTTC. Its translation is CASSLAAGTGVFGGYTF.

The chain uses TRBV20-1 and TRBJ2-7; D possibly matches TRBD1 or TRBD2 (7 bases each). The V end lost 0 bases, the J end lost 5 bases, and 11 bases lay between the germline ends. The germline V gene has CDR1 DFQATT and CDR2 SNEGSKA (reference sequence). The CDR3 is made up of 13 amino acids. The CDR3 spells CSARDQGGNEQYF. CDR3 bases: TGCAGTGCTAGAGATCAGGGGGGGAACGAGCAGTACTTC.

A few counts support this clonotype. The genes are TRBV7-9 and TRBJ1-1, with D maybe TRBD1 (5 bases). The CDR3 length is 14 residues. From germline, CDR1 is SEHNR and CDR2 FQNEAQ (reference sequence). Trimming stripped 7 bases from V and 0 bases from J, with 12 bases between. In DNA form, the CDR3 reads TGTGCCAGCATCCGGGACGAAATGAACACTGAAGCTTTCTTT. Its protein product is CASIRDEMNTEAFF.

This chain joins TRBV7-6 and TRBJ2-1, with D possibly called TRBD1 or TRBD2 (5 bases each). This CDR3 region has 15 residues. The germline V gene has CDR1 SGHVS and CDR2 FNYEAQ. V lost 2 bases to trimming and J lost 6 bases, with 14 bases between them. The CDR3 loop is CASSLSHGGSNEQFF. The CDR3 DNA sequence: TGTGCCAGCAGCTTAAGTCATGGGGGTAGCAATGAGCAGTTCTTC.

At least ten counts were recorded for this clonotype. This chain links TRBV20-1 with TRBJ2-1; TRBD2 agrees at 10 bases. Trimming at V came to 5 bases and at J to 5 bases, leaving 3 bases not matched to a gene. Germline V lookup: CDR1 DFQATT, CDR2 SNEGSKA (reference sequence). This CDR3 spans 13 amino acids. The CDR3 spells CSARSGGDNEQFF. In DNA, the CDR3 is TGCAGTGCTCGGAGCGGGGGGGACAATGAGCAGTTCTTC.

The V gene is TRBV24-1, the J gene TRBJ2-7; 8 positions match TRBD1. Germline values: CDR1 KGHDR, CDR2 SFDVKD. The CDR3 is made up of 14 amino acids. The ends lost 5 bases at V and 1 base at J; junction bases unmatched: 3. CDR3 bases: TGTGCCACCAGTGGACAGGGGTTTTCCTACGAGCAGTACTTC. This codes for CATSGQGFSYEQYF.